The 17 T cell receptor beta chains below come from one sample, sequenced in a study of T cells in Graves' hyperthyroidism and ophthalmopathy. Researchers took RNA transcripts and amplified the TCR beta CDR3 regions from them. The HTBI set primed first-round TCR CDR3 RT-PCR. Using its own MiXCR run on the multiplex PCR reads, TCRdb lists one record per CDR3 protein. Of roughly 600,000 distinct CDR3 sequences detected, roughly 14% appear once; the ten largest clones hold around an eighth. Sequencing was done on a sample of blood. Receptors originate from a woman aged 50 to 60 with Graves' ophthalmopathy.

This clonotype has at least ten counts. This chain links TRBV12-3 or TRBV12-4 with TRBJ2-1, with 12 bases identical to TRBD2. The CDR3 sequence is 15 residues long. V trimming: 3 bases; J trimming: 8 bases; junction bases outside the gene matches: 5. CDR3 bases: TGTGCCAGCAGTTTGGAGACTAGCGGGAGTGATGAGCAGTTCTTC. Translated: CASSLETSGSDEQFF.

This chain links TRBV29-1 with TRBJ1-1; 7 bases map to TRBD1. The CDR3 spans 12 residues. The V gene end was trimmed by 3 bases and the J gene end by 4 bases; junction bases not matched to a gene: 2. The germline V gene has CDR1 SQVTM and CDR2 ANQGSEA. The CDR3 sequence: CSVDPGGTEAFF. In DNA, the CDR3 is TGCAGCGTTGACCCAGGGGGCACTGAAGCTTTCTTT.

This clonotype has more than one count but fewer than ten. The chain is built from TRBV30 and TRBJ1-4; weak D call: TRBD1 (6 bases). Per germline, CDR1 GTSNPN and CDR2 SVGIG (reference sequence). The CDR3 is made up of 15 amino acids. V was trimmed by 2 bases and J by 8 bases, leaving 18 bases between them. CDR3 nucleotide sequence: TGTGCCTGGAGTTATACGACAGGCAGACCAGAAAAACTGTTTTTT. This sequence encodes CAWSYTTGRPEKLFF.

V gene TRBV4-1 combines with J gene TRBJ2-1; TRBD1 matches 11 bases. V shed 4 bases and J 4 bases; nucleotides not matched to a gene: 9. Germline lookup yields CDR1 MGHRA and CDR2 YSYEKL. The CDR3 has 17 residues. The CDR3 spells CASSPDRDRGTYNEQFF. The CDR3 DNA is TGCGCCAGCAGCCCGGACCGGGACAGGGGGACTTACAATGAGCAGTTCTTC.

This clonotype was seen many times. The chain combines TRBV12-3 or TRBV12-4 with TRBJ2-7, with D perhaps matching TRBD1 or TRBD2 (5 bases each). The CDR3 spans 13 residues. Trimming shortened V by 5 bases and J by 6 bases, and 14 bases separated the two germline ends. The CDR3 is CASSPLGAGEQYF. The CDR3 DNA reads TGTGCCAGCAGTCCCCTAGGGGCGGGCGAGCAGTACTTC.

This clonotype was detected many times. The genes are TRBV3-1 and TRBJ2-1; unclear D gene. The CDR3 has 11 amino acids. The germline V gene encodes CDR1 LGHDT and CDR2 YNNKEL (reference sequence). The germline V and J ends were trimmed by 0 bases and 8 bases, with 2 bases remaining between them. The CDR3 region is CASSQEHEQFF. The CDR3 nucleotides are TGTGCCAGCAGCCAAGAGCATGAGCAGTTCTTC.

This clonotype was observed many times. CDR3 loop: CASSPTSGSVDTQYF. Written as DNA, the CDR3 is TGCGCCAGCAGTCCGACTAGCGGGAGTGTAGATACGCAGTATTTT. V is TRBV5-1 and J is TRBJ2-3; 12 bases map to TRBD2. The CDR3 sequence is 15 residues long. With V trimmed by 5 bases and J by 5 bases, 6 bases remained unmatched. The germline V gene encodes CDR1 SGHRS and CDR2 YFSETQ.

The rearrangement joins TRBV29-1 to TRBJ2-2; 14 bases fit TRBD2. The CDR3 consists of 18 residues. Germline lookup yields CDR1 SQVTM and CDR2 ANQGSEA. With 4 bases clipped from V and 4 bases from J, the junction kept 11 bases outside the gene matches. The CDR3 DNA reads as TGCAGCGTTGGTGGGACTAGCGGGAGCCTGTTGATCACCGGGGAGCTGTTTTTT. Encoded protein: CSVGGTSGSLLITGELFF.

The gene calls are TRBV29-1 and TRBJ2-3, with 7 positions matching TRBD2. The germline CDR1 and CDR2 sequences are SQVTM and ANQGSEA. This CDR3 region has 13 residues. Trimming cost V 8 bases and J 4 bases; bases outside gene matches: 9. CDR3 coding DNA: TGCAGCTCTAAGCGGGAAGTCCCAGATACGCAGTATTTT. Translated: CSSKREVPDTQYF.

V is TRBV5-1 and J is TRBJ2-2; 10 nucleotides agree with TRBD1. Per germline, CDR1 SGHRS and CDR2 YFSETQ. The CDR3 has 17 residues. The ends lost 3 bases at V and 2 bases at J; junction bases unmatched: 7. In nucleotides, the CDR3 is TGCGCCAGCAGCTGGGGGGACAGGGGCCCTAACACCGGGGAGCTGTTTTTT. It is translated as CASSWGDRGPNTGELFF.

This clonotype was seen ten or more times. This chain uses TRBV10-3 with TRBJ1-1; D is ambiguous. Germline V gene lookup returns CDR1 ENHRY and CDR2 SYGVKD. V shed 0 bases and J shed 0 bases, with 5 bases lying between them. The CDR3 has 14 residues. CDR3 in DNA: TGTGCCATCAGTGAGTCGCAACTGAACACTGAAGCTTTCTTT. Translated: CAISESQLNTEAFF.

This rearrangement joins TRBV12-3 or TRBV12-4 to TRBJ2-3; weak D call: TRBD2 (5 bases). Between the trimmed V and J ends, which lost 8 bases and 1 base, there was a span of 7 bases. The CDR3 runs to 12 residues. CDR3 in amino acids: CASLEGTDTQYF. CDR3 DNA sequence: TGTGCCAGCTTGGAGGGCACAGATACGCAGTATTTT.

This clonotype was detected many times. CDR3 DNA sequence: TGTGCCACCAGCAGCACGACTAGCGGGAGGGCCAACGATGAGCAGTTCTTC. Protein: CATSSTTSGRANDEQFF. V gene TRBV15 combines with J gene TRBJ2-1, with TRBD2 identical over 14 bases. This CDR3 comprises 17 residues. Germline V gene data show CDR1 as LNHNV and CDR2 as YYDKDF (reference sequence). The V and J ends lost 3 bases and 8 bases, in that order; junction bases with no gene match: 9.

The rearrangement joins TRBV29-1 to TRBJ2-3; D is possibly TRBD2 (5 bases). Germline V lookup: CDR1 SQVTM, CDR2 ANQGSEA. The CDR3 extends over 13 amino acids. Trimming took off 6 bases at V and 2 bases at J, with 12 bases between the two ends. The DNA of the CDR3 is TGCAGCGTCGAGGGCTCTTTCACAGATACGCAGTATTTT. Translation gives CSVEGSFTDTQYF.

The rearrangement uses TRBV7-3 and TRBJ1-1; D is unresolved. Trimming removed 2 bases at V and 6 bases at J, with 7 bases between. CDR1 and CDR2 (germline): SGHTA, FQGTGA. The CDR3 totals 12 residues. The DNA of the CDR3 is TGTGCCAGCAGCTTATGGCGGTCTGAAGCTTTCTTT. It is translated as CASSLWRSEAFF.

CDR3 region: CASSQERQVNSPLHF. The CDR3 DNA is TGTGCCAGCAGCCAAGAGCGGCAAGTGAATTCACCCCTCCACTTT. The V call is TRBV14, the J call TRBJ1-6; no definite D call. CDR1 and CDR2 from the germline V gene are SGHDN and FVKESK. The CDR3 contains 15 residues. V lost 0 bases to trimming and J lost 7 bases, with 10 bases between them. Full variable domain (rest looked up from reference TRBV14 and TRBJ1-6): EAGVTQFPSHSVIEKGQTVTLRCDPISGHDNLYWYRRVMGKEIKFLLHFVKESKQDESGMPNNRFLAERTGGTYSTLKVQPAELEDSGVYFCASSQERQVNSPLHFGNGTRLTVT.

In this sample, this clonotype turned up many times. The gene calls are TRBV6-1 and TRBJ1-1, with D uncertain. Looked up from germline, CDR1 is MNHNS and CDR2 is SASEGT. V lost 7 bases and J lost 4, with 13 bases in between. There are 13 residues in the CDR3. CDR3 in DNA: TGTGCCAGCAACGGTAGGGCAGGCACTGAAGCTTTCTTT. Translating it yields CASNGRAGTEAFF.